This TCR beta chain was profiled in a study of regulatory T cells in long-lasting Graves disease (dated by TCRdb to about 2021). For the wider study: Antithyroid drugs had been taken for less than 3 months by newly diagnosed Graves' disease patients. A total of around 35 samples were covered by TCR sequencing, comprising approximately 13 persistent and 20 or so newly diagnosed Graves' disease patients. Peripheral blood TCR sequencing and RNA sequencing compared persistent Graves' disease patients with newly diagnosed Graves' disease patients. The study was conducted in China and was registered as a clinical trial. What the study reported, not specific to this receptor: A larger number of public clonotypes was shared among persistent patients (approximately 2,500) than among newly diagnosed patients (roughly 930). Only the TCR beta chain was sequenced and analyzed. As a limitation, the authors acknowledged that the small sample size may reduce accuracy. Compared with newly diagnosed patients, patients with persistent Graves' disease had lower TCR Shannon entropy and fewer highly expanded clones, which suggests clonal expansion. Preferential use of TRBV28, TRBJ1-2 and TRBJ2-5 was observed in persistent disease, whereas TRBV20-1 and TRBJ2-1 were favored in newly diagnosed disease. Only peripheral blood was studied, because thyroid tissue, the primary lesion, was inaccessible.

The protocol used for the library was multiplex PCR. The sequencing machine was an Illumina HiSeq 4000. iRepertoire HTBI primers and Arm-PCR amplification of CDR3 regions were used to construct TCR beta libraries. Gel purification was performed on PCR products prior to sequencing. Under the source paper's analysis protocol: A total of roughly 67 TRBV and 14 TRBJ segments were identified across samples and were used for gene usage analysis of CDR3 amino acid clonotypes. Filtered high-quality paired reads were merged into contigs using COPE and FqMerger. BLAST was used to align contigs to IMGT TRBV, TRBD and TRBJ reference genes, and CDR3 was defined according to IMGT. Any clonotype with a frequency above 0.1% was counted as a highly expanded clone. Shannon entropy was used to measure repertoire diversity, and the Gini coefficient was used to measure V-J evenness. A clonotype found in more than one individual was treated as public. The public sequencing data were trimmed at Q25 with fastp and processed into clonotypes with MiXCR by TCRdb, which kept only in-frame beta chains. Each CDR3 protein appears once, grouped with its most common genes and DNA. For this entry, the V and J calls and clone size follow TCRdb and not the study's own pipeline. The sample has 550,000 to 700,000 distinct CDR3 sequences on record, about 15% of them singletons. About 12% of the sample rests with the top ten.

From cysteine to phenylalanine, the CDR3 is 15 amino acids long. CDR3 DNA is the only sequence kept; it has 45 bases, read in frame from the first base. Trimming accounts for 5 bases at V and 3 bases at J, while the number of junction bases matched to no gene is 9. CDR1 and CDR2, per the germline V gene (reference sequence), are SEHNR and FQNEAQ. Worth noting for this clonotype: It has no known antigen specificity. No base qualities exist here, and no much larger clone lies one base off it.

Read against the paper, the sample's time point label means: newly diagnosed GD, antithyroid drugs for less than 3 months. For both TCR sequencing and RNA sequencing, RNA was extracted from PBMCs using TRIzol. The diagnosis of Graves' disease followed American Thyroid Association guidelines. Recruitment of patients was carried out at an endocrinology department in Xi'an, China. From each patient, around 8.3 milliliters of peripheral blood was collected into an EDTA anticoagulant tube. Ficoll Paque Plus density gradient separation was used to isolate PBMCs, and no further T cell sorting was performed. RNA quality was checked with an Agilent 2100 Bioanalyzer and agarose gel, and concentration with a NanoDrop 2000. This sample was also put to use in a study of T cells in Graves' hyperthyroidism and ophthalmopathy. The other study reports the following: Stable Graves' hyperthyroidism was defined as no progression to ophthalmopathy during 18 months of follow-up. Hyperthyroidism patients were aged 18 to 65 years and newly diagnosed, with disease duration of less than 2 months. Exclusion was applied to patients with uncontrolled infections, other autoimmune diseases, pregnancy or lactation. Diagnoses were established on the basis of clinical symptoms, serum thyroxine and TRAb, thyroid ultrasound, and orbital computed tomography. The first round of RT-PCR for the TCR CDR3 was performed with the HTBI primer set and the Qiagen OneStep RT-PCR kit. Most expanded thyroid clonotypes (frequency above 0.001) were also detected in blood, suggesting blood repertoires may reflect thyroid immune responses. Ophthalmopathy was separated from stable hyperthyroidism by a 13 V-J signature model, with about 86% sensitivity and approximately 81% specificity obtained in cross-validation and 80%/75% obtained in testing. In validation, progression to ophthalmopathy was predicted by the model with almost 71% sensitivity and 72% to 80% specificity, a median of about 6.4 months before onset. To identify TCR V-J signatures that set the groups apart, the researchers used a discovery cohort of more than 95 patients, made up of roughly 45 with Graves' ophthalmopathy and around 58 with stable Graves' hyperthyroidism. Whether ophthalmopathy could be predicted prospectively was tested in an independent validation cohort made up of approximately 19 hyperthyroidism patients plus 17 patients who later progressed to ophthalmopathy. The 75 to 100 discovery patients were randomly divided into training and test sets at a 7:3 ratio. The study also compared thyroid tissue and blood T-cell repertoires from roughly six Graves' hyperthyroidism patients. After sampling, hyperthyroidism patients received methimazole starting at 30 mg daily, and ophthalmopathy patients received high-dose intravenous methylprednisolone. Libraries were constructed in a second round of multiplex PCR, after which size selection and purification were performed. Paired-end sequencing of the libraries was performed with 100 bp reads on an Illumina HiSeq2000. SOAPnuke was used to process the raw data, throwing out any read that contained adapters or uncalled bases, had a mean Phred below 15, or lacked an exact constant-primer or identifier match. High-quality paired reads were merged with COPE v1.2.5, and unique nucleotide sequences were defined as clonotypes. MiTCR v1.1 was used to align the clonotypes against IMGT TRBV, TRBD and TRBJ reference segments. Only V-J combinations with frequency above 0.0001, covering about 99% of repertoires, were analysed. The TCS score was defined as the ratio of F50 (clonal expansion) to E x V (chaos), calculated using BLOSUM62-based TCRdist between CDR3 peptides within each V-J. Welch's t-statistics and random forest reduced 450 to 600 V-J features to 13, which were used in a naive Bayes classifier (R e1071). Sample size was not statistically predetermined, and blinding of investigators to group allocation was not performed. TCR Vbeta CDR3 sequencing of 135 peripheral blood samples (over 40 ophthalmopathy, about 80 hyperthyroidism and approximately 17 progressor patients) is reported in the paper.

The starting material was peripheral blood mononuclear cells (PBMCs), obtained at new diagnosis, from a patient treated with antithyroid drugs. Rearrangement joined TRBV7-9 to TRBJ2-7, with 8 junctional bases fitting TRBD1. The TCR comes from a man between 18 and 35 years old with Graves disease. Donor details come from another sample of the same person, matched by shared clones. The CDR3 here reads CASSLGQGANYEQYF. At the DNA level, the sequence is TGTGCCAGCAGCCTGGGGCAGGGGGCGAACTACGAGCAGTACTTC.